This paragraph covers one T cell receptor beta chain sequence. What it binds is not known. Germline trimming cut 2 bases from V and 0 bases from J; bases unmatched to any gene: 5. The germline gives CDR1 GTSNPN, CDR2 SVGIG (reference sequence). This CDR3 region has 15 residues. 60 Vbeta and 13 Jbeta primers were used in PCR. Sequencing used immunoSEQ multiplex PCR; TCRdb keeps in-frame clones, though not all of them. Of 30,000 or so clones detected, about 60% appear once; the ten largest clones hold about a fifth. These data originate in a study of cytomegalovirus exposure and HLA in healthy donors. Study outcomes and limitations: When the data were analyzed later, several of the most significant clusters appeared to be linked to common viral pathogens. It was reported in a later analysis that an Asian-associated ancestry cluster showed fewer N-insertions than the roughly 710-donor mean.

The material sequenced was PBMCs. This TCR derives from a man between 45 and 60 years old in good health and CMV-seropositive. This sequence joins TRBV30 and TRBJ2-3; 7 bases line up with TRBD2. For the CDR3, the DNA is TGTGCCTGGAGTACAAAAGCGGGGAGCACAGATACGCAGTATTTT. Protein sequence: CAWSTKAGSTDTQYF.